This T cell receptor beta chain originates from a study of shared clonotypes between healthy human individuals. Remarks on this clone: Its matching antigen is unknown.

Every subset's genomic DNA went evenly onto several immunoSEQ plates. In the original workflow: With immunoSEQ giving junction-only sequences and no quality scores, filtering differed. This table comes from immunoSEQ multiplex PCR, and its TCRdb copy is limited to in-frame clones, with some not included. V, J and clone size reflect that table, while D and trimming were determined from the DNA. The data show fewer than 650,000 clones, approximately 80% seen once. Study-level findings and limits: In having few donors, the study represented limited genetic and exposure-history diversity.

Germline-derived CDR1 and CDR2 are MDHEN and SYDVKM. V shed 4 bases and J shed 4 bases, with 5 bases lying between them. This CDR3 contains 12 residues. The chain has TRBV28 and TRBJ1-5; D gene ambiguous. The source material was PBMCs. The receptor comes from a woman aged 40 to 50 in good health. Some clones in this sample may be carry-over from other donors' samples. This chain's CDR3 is CASSSPNQPQHF. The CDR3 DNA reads TGTGCCAGCAGTTCCCCTAATCAGCCCCAGCATTTT.